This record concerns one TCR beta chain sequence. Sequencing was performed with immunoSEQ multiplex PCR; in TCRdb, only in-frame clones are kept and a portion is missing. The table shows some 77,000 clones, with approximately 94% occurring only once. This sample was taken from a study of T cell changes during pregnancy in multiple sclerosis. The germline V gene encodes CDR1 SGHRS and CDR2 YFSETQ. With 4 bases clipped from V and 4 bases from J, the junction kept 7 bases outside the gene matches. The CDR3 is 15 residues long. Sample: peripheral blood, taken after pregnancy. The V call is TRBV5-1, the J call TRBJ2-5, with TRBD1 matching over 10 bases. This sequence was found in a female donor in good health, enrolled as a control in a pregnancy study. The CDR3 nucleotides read TGCGCCAGCAGCCAACGGGACAGGGGACGAGAGACCCAGTACTTC. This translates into CASSQRDRGRETQYF.